This T cell receptor beta chain came from a study of blood T cell repertoires in COVID-19. Study-level background: Material from acute and convalescent COVID-19 was sourced from the United States, Italy and Spain.

J gave up 7 bases and V 1 base, and 5 bases lay outside the gene matches. The CDR3 covers 14 residues. The V gene's germline CDR1 is SGHKS and CDR2 YYEKEE (reference sequence). Per the original data handling: Quantification of nucleated cells was approximated via reference gene primer amplification. The protocol was immunoSEQ multiplex PCR, while the TCRdb copy is restricted to in-frame clones and leaves out a portion. V, J and clone size reflect that table, while D and trimming were determined from the DNA. In the table there are over 35,000 clones, roughly 88% of which are singletons. This receptor was obtained from a man over 45 with acute or convalescent COVID-19. J is TRBJ1-2 and V is TRBV5-5; 9 nucleotides line up with TRBD1. What was sequenced was peripheral blood. CDR3 protein: CASSLLGTGSGYTF. The DNA of the CDR3 is TGTGCCAGCAGCTTGCTGGGGACAGGGAGTGGCTACACCTTC.